This is a list of T cell receptor beta chains from one sample in a study of T-cell memory formation after mild COVID-19. A single record per CDR3 protein comes from TCRdb applying MiXCR to the 5' RACE reads. The data show roughly 400,000 distinct CDR3 sequences, about a sixth seen once. The sequenced material came from PBMCs or a T cell subset sorted from them (not recorded which). These receptors came from a man between 18 and 35 years old who had mild COVID-19 (a few samples of this study predate the infection). Cell type and time point are not known. CDR3s include the opening cysteine and the closing phenylalanine or tryptophan. Fields, in order: D gene, clone size, V gene, J gene, CDR3 DNA, CDR3 protein. The D gene is left open where the match is weak. Rows give clone size only sometimes, using once, few, many, or a class for an expanded clone.

d_call: -; clone_size: many; v_call: TRBV5-1; j_call: TRBJ2-3; cdr3_nt: TGCGCCAGCAGGAGGGAAGGGGCCCGAGGAGATACGCAGTATTTT; cdr3_aa: CASRREGARGDTQYF
d_call: TRBD2; clone_size: few; v_call: TRBV18; j_call: TRBJ2-3; cdr3_nt: TGTGCCAGCTCACCTCTGACTAGCGCGGGGGATACGCAGTATTTT; cdr3_aa: CASSPLTSAGDTQYF
d_call: -; clone_size: -; v_call: TRBV7-2; j_call: TRBJ2-1; cdr3_nt: TGTGCCAGCAGCTTATGGGGCAACTCCTACAATGATCAGTTCTTC; cdr3_aa: CASSLWGNSYNDQFF
d_call: -; clone_size: -; v_call: TRBV12-3/TRBV12-4; j_call: TRBJ2-5; cdr3_nt: TGTGCCAGCAGGGGCCGACTAGAGACCCAGTACTTC; cdr3_aa: CASRGRLETQYF
d_call: TRBD1; clone_size: few; v_call: TRBV12-3/TRBV12-4; j_call: TRBJ1-6; cdr3_nt: TGTGCCAGCAGCCGGGACAGGGGCTCCTATAATTCACCCCTCCACTTT; cdr3_aa: CASSRDRGSYNSPLHF
d_call: TRBD1; clone_size: -; v_call: TRBV29-1; j_call: TRBJ1-3; cdr3_nt: TGCAGCGCCGCTCTCCACCCCGGGACAGGGGCTGGAAACACCATATATTTT; cdr3_aa: CSAALHPGTGAGNTIYF
d_call: -; clone_size: few; v_call: TRBV25-1; j_call: TRBJ1-2; cdr3_nt: TGTGCCAGCAGTGGGGAGGGGAGGGGGTCGGACTATGGCTACACCTTC; cdr3_aa: CASSGEGRGSDYGYTF
d_call: -; clone_size: -; v_call: TRBV7-2; j_call: TRBJ2-3; cdr3_nt: TGTGCCAGCAGCTTAGAACTCGGGCAGGCAGATACGCAGTATTTT; cdr3_aa: CASSLELGQADTQYF
d_call: -; clone_size: many; v_call: TRBV5-1; j_call: TRBJ2-2; cdr3_nt: TGCGCCAGCAGCTCCAGGGCGGATCTCTCAGGCGGGGAGCTGTTTTTT; cdr3_aa: CASSSRADLSGGELFF
d_call: TRBD1; clone_size: -; v_call: TRBV28; j_call: TRBJ1-2; cdr3_nt: TGTGCCAGCCGCTCACCGCAGGGGGGGGGCTACACCTTC; cdr3_aa: CASRSPQGGGYTF
d_call: -; clone_size: few; v_call: TRBV11-2; j_call: TRBJ2-2; cdr3_nt: TGTGCCAGCACCCAGAAGGGGAACACCGGGGAGCTGTTTTTT; cdr3_aa: CASTQKGNTGELFF
d_call: -; clone_size: many; v_call: TRBV5-1; j_call: TRBJ2-5; cdr3_nt: TGCGCCAGCAGCTTTTTGGGTAGCGGCGTAGAGACCCAGTACTTC; cdr3_aa: CASSFLGSGVETQYF
d_call: -; clone_size: few; v_call: TRBV9; j_call: TRBJ2-2; cdr3_nt: TGTGCCAGCAGCGTATTCTCAAACCCTGGTGGAGCTTCCGGGGAGCTGTTTTTT; cdr3_aa: CASSVFSNPGGASGELFF
d_call: TRBD2; clone_size: -; v_call: TRBV11-2; j_call: TRBJ2-1; cdr3_nt: TGTGCCAGCAGTTTGATAGCGGGGGGCTACGATGAGCAGTTCTTC; cdr3_aa: CASSLIAGGYDEQFF
d_call: TRBD1; clone_size: few; v_call: TRBV7-2; j_call: TRBJ2-1; cdr3_nt: TGTGCCAGCAGCTTCACAGGGGGCCTAGGCAATGAGCAGTTCTTC; cdr3_aa: CASSFTGGLGNEQFF
d_call: TRBD2; clone_size: -; v_call: TRBV20-1; j_call: TRBJ2-2; cdr3_nt: TGCAGTGCTTTGCGGGGGAGCTCGAACACCGGGGAGCTGTTTTTT; cdr3_aa: CSALRGSSNTGELFF
d_call: -; clone_size: many; v_call: TRBV11-2; j_call: TRBJ1-2; cdr3_nt: TGTGCCAGCAGCTTTGCAGGAACCAGCAACTATGGCTACACCTTC; cdr3_aa: CASSFAGTSNYGYTF
d_call: TRBD1; clone_size: -; v_call: TRBV7-9; j_call: TRBJ2-7; cdr3_nt: TGTGCCAGCAGCAAGCCGGGACAGGGGACTTACGAGCAGTACTTC; cdr3_aa: CASSKPGQGTYEQYF
d_call: -; clone_size: -; v_call: TRBV24-1; j_call: TRBJ2-2; cdr3_nt: TGTGCCACCAGTGACGGGGGATCGGTCACCGGGGAGCTGTTTTTT; cdr3_aa: CATSDGGSVTGELFF
d_call: TRBD2; clone_size: -; v_call: TRBV12-3/TRBV12-4; j_call: TRBJ2-5; cdr3_nt: TGTGCCAGCAGTTTAGCTAGCGGGGCCCAAGAGACCCAGTACTTC; cdr3_aa: CASSLASGAQETQYF
d_call: -; clone_size: -; v_call: TRBV7-6; j_call: TRBJ2-5; cdr3_nt: TGTGCCAGCACCCTTGGAACCCAAGAGACCCAGTACTTC; cdr3_aa: CASTLGTQETQYF
d_call: -; clone_size: -; v_call: TRBV11-2; j_call: TRBJ2-1; cdr3_nt: TGTGCCAGCAGCTCCCAACGGGGTGGCAATGAGCAGTTCTTC; cdr3_aa: CASSSQRGGNEQFF
d_call: -; clone_size: few; v_call: TRBV18; j_call: TRBJ2-3; cdr3_nt: TGTGCCAGCTCACCAGTTTACGGGGAGACAGATACGCAGTATTTT; cdr3_aa: CASSPVYGETDTQYF
d_call: -; clone_size: -; v_call: TRBV2; j_call: TRBJ1-3; cdr3_nt: TGTGCCAGCCGGGACCTCGCTCCTGGAAACACCATATATTTT; cdr3_aa: CASRDLAPGNTIYF
d_call: -; clone_size: few; v_call: TRBV19; j_call: TRBJ2-5; cdr3_nt: TGTGCCAGCGCAACCCACAGGGACCAAGAGACCCAGTACTTC; cdr3_aa: CASATHRDQETQYF
d_call: -; clone_size: -; v_call: TRBV7-2; j_call: TRBJ1-6; cdr3_nt: TGTGCCAGCAGCTTAACCCCCCCCGGCAGGGGTAATTCACCCCTCCACTTT; cdr3_aa: CASSLTPPGRGNSPLHF
d_call: -; clone_size: -; v_call: TRBV4-1; j_call: TRBJ2-1; cdr3_nt: TGCGCCAGCAGCCACCCGGGGGGGGGGACAGGGAAATTGAATGAGCAGTTCTTC; cdr3_aa: CASSHPGGGTGKLNEQFF
d_call: -; clone_size: few; v_call: TRBV20-1; j_call: TRBJ2-2; cdr3_nt: TGCAGTGCTAGAAGCGGCGCAGGCGCGAACACCGGGGAGCTGTTTTTT; cdr3_aa: CSARSGAGANTGELFF
d_call: -; clone_size: -; v_call: TRBV13; j_call: TRBJ2-7; cdr3_nt: TGTGCCAGCAGCTTAGGGCCCCTATACGAGCAGTACTTC; cdr3_aa: CASSLGPLYEQYF
d_call: TRBD2; clone_size: many; v_call: TRBV18; j_call: TRBJ2-3; cdr3_nt: TGTGCCAGCTCACCAGTCACGAGCGGGGGGTACTCTGGCACAGATACGCAGTATTTT; cdr3_aa: CASSPVTSGGYSGTDTQYF
d_call: -; clone_size: few; v_call: TRBV28; j_call: TRBJ1-2; cdr3_nt: TGTGCCAGCAGTCCCCCGGGGGGGGGCTACACCTTC; cdr3_aa: CASSPPGGGYTF
d_call: -; clone_size: few; v_call: TRBV12-3/TRBV12-4; j_call: TRBJ1-2; cdr3_nt: TGTGCCAGCAGTTTAGCGCTAAGGGGGTTTCCTCTCTATGGCTACACCTTC; cdr3_aa: CASSLALRGFPLYGYTF
d_call: TRBD1; clone_size: -; v_call: TRBV5-1; j_call: TRBJ2-5; cdr3_nt: TGCGCCAGCAGCATTGGACAGGGGGCGACCCAGTACTTC; cdr3_aa: CASSIGQGATQYF
d_call: TRBD2; clone_size: few; v_call: TRBV20-1; j_call: TRBJ2-2; cdr3_nt: TGCAGCGCCCGGGACTATGGGACCGGGGAGCTGTTTTTT; cdr3_aa: CSARDYGTGELFF
d_call: TRBD2; clone_size: few; v_call: TRBV5-4; j_call: TRBJ2-3; cdr3_nt: TGTGCCAGCAGATGGACTAGCGGGGATACGCAGTATTTT; cdr3_aa: CASRWTSGDTQYF
d_call: TRBD2; clone_size: few; v_call: TRBV7-9; j_call: TRBJ2-2; cdr3_nt: TGTGCCAGCAGCTTATTCGGGGGGAGCGGAACCGGGGAGCTGTTTTTT; cdr3_aa: CASSLFGGSGTGELFF
d_call: TRBD2; clone_size: few; v_call: TRBV20-1; j_call: TRBJ2-1; cdr3_nt: TGCAGTGCTAGGCCCTCGACTAGCGGGGGGGCAGGTGAGCAGTTCTTC; cdr3_aa: CSARPSTSGGAGEQFF
d_call: TRBD1; clone_size: few; v_call: TRBV10-3; j_call: TRBJ2-7; cdr3_nt: TGTGCCATCAGTGAATCGGGACAGAGTGAGCAGTACTTC; cdr3_aa: CAISESGQSEQYF
d_call: -; clone_size: few; v_call: TRBV9; j_call: TRBJ2-7; cdr3_nt: TGTGCCAGCAGCGTCTCAGGGAATTCCGAGCAGTACTTC; cdr3_aa: CASSVSGNSEQYF
d_call: TRBD2; clone_size: few; v_call: TRBV20-1; j_call: TRBJ2-7; cdr3_nt: TGCAGTGCTCATACCAGCGGGGGGGCGGCTCTATACGAGCAGTACTTC; cdr3_aa: CSAHTSGGAALYEQYF
d_call: -; clone_size: once; v_call: TRBV30; j_call: TRBJ1-2; cdr3_nt: TGTGCCTGGAGCCCGATGGGGAGCTACACCTTC; cdr3_aa: CAWSPMGSYTF
d_call: -; clone_size: -; v_call: TRBV10-3; j_call: TRBJ1-1; cdr3_nt: TGTGCCATCAGGGGGCTGTGGGCTGAAGCTTTCTTT; cdr3_aa: CAIRGLWAEAFF
d_call: -; clone_size: -; v_call: TRBV10-3; j_call: TRBJ2-5; cdr3_nt: TGTGCCATCAGCCCGGGAGTCCAAGAGACCCAGTACTTC; cdr3_aa: CAISPGVQETQYF
d_call: TRBD1; clone_size: -; v_call: TRBV7-8; j_call: TRBJ1-5; cdr3_nt: TGTGCCAGCGGGAAAGACAGGGTAAAAAGCAATCAGCCCCAGCATTTT; cdr3_aa: CASGKDRVKSNQPQHF
d_call: -; clone_size: -; v_call: TRBV7-2; j_call: TRBJ2-1; cdr3_nt: TGTGCCAGCAGCTTGGCAATCTCCTACAATGAGCAGTTCTTC; cdr3_aa: CASSLAISYNEQFF
d_call: TRBD1; clone_size: -; v_call: TRBV6-1; j_call: TRBJ2-1; cdr3_nt: TGTGCCAGCACCCTGGACAGGGACGATTACAATGAGCAGTTCTTC; cdr3_aa: CASTLDRDDYNEQFF
d_call: -; clone_size: few; v_call: TRBV4-1; j_call: TRBJ2-2; cdr3_nt: TGCGCCAGCAGCCTCCCCCCGGTAAGGGACACCGGGGAGCTGTTTTTT; cdr3_aa: CASSLPPVRDTGELFF
d_call: -; clone_size: -; v_call: TRBV4-3; j_call: TRBJ2-7; cdr3_nt: TGCGCCAGCAGCCAAGCTCAGGGTTACGAGCAGTACTTC; cdr3_aa: CASSQAQGYEQYF
d_call: -; clone_size: many; v_call: TRBV4-3; j_call: TRBJ2-7; cdr3_nt: TGCGCCAGCAGCCTAGGGGTTACCTACGAGCAGTACTTC; cdr3_aa: CASSLGVTYEQYF
d_call: TRBD2; clone_size: -; v_call: TRBV6-5; j_call: TRBJ2-3; cdr3_nt: TGTGCCAGCAGTCACCTAGCGGGGACTAGCACAGATACGCAGTATTTT; cdr3_aa: CASSHLAGTSTDTQYF
d_call: -; clone_size: few; v_call: TRBV10-3; j_call: TRBJ2-2; cdr3_nt: TGTGCCATCAGTGTTTCAGGGGACACCGGGGAGCTGTTTTTT; cdr3_aa: CAISVSGDTGELFF
d_call: -; clone_size: few; v_call: TRBV5-6; j_call: TRBJ1-2; cdr3_nt: TGTGCCAGCAGCGCCACTAACTATGGCTACACCTTC; cdr3_aa: CASSATNYGYTF
d_call: TRBD2; clone_size: -; v_call: TRBV15; j_call: TRBJ2-7; cdr3_nt: TGTGCCACCAGCACGGGAGGTGATGACGAGCAGTACTTC; cdr3_aa: CATSTGGDDEQYF